This passage covers 21 T cell receptor beta chains from one sample sequenced in a study of CD8+CD57+ T cells in acquired aplastic anemia. Profiles of TCR beta VDJ and CDR3 were generated from a genomic DNA template. Using its own MiXCR run on the reads, TCRdb lists one record per CDR3 protein. The profile covers around 200,000 distinct CDR3 sequences, with over 60% appearing a single time and approximately 32% taken by the ten largest. Sequencing input: sorted CD4+, CD8+, or CD8+CD57+ T cells (not recorded which) from PBMCs. The receptors come from a human donor in good health.

This clonotype has only a few counts. The genes are TRBV19 and TRBJ2-2; no definite D call. CDR1 and CDR2 from the germline V gene are LNHDA and SQIVND (reference sequence). V was pared by 5 bases and J by 3 bases, with 7 bases between. There are 13 residues in the CDR3. The CDR3 reads CASSPADTGELFF. In DNA form, the CDR3 reads TGTGCCAGTAGTCCGGCGGACACCGGGGAGCTGTTTTTT. The complete variable domain, with remaining parts taken from reference TRBV19 and TRBJ2-2, reads DGGITQSPKYLFRKEGQNVTLSCEQNLNHDAMYWYRQDPGQGLRLIYYSQIVNDFQKGDIAEGYSVSREKKESFPLTVTSAQKNPTAFYLCASSPADTGELFFGEGSRLTVL.

The gene calls are TRBV28 and TRBJ1-5, with a possible D match to TRBD1 (5 bases). Germline CDR1 is MDHEN and CDR2 is SYDVKM. V was clipped by 3 bases and J by 2 bases, with 11 bases between them. This CDR3 spans 15 amino acids. CDR3 in DNA: TGTGCCAGCAGTTTGTTAGGGGCGGGCAATCAGCCCCAGCATTTT. It encodes CASSLLGAGNQPQHF.

The chain couples TRBV5-4 to TRBJ2-7; 8 bases agree with TRBD1. Germline trimming cut 4 bases from V and 3 bases from J; bases unmatched to any gene: 12. This CDR3 spans 16 amino acids. Germline V gene data show CDR1 as SGHNT and CDR2 as YYREEE (reference sequence). In DNA, the CDR3 is TGTGCCAGCAGCCCCCTCGTAGGACAGGGTGACTACGAGCAGTACTTC. Encoded protein: CASSPLVGQGDYEQYF.

The CDR3 sequence is CSLVGTNYGYTF. The CDR3 coding sequence is TGCAGCTTAGTTGGGACGAACTATGGCTACACCTTC. The chain has TRBV29-1 and TRBJ1-2; maybe TRBD1 (5 bases). The CDR3 has 12 amino acids. V was pared by 8 bases and J by 2 bases, with 12 bases between. Per the germline V gene, CDR1 is SQVTM and CDR2 is ANQGSEA.

In this sample, this clonotype turned up many times. Here the CDR3 reads CASSPNAYEQYF. CDR3 coding DNA: TGTGCCAGCAGTCCCAACGCCTACGAGCAGTACTTC. The V call is TRBV27, the J call TRBJ2-7; D uncertain. Germline CDR1 is MNHEY and CDR2 is SMNVEV (reference sequence). Trimming removed 5 bases at V and 2 bases at J, with 7 bases between. This CDR3 region has 12 residues.

For this clonotype: The missing conserved phenylalanine or tryptophan at the end of this CDR3 makes a read error likely. The V call is TRBV7-6, the J call TRBJ2-1, with TRBD1 matching over 7 bases. This CDR3 comprises 16 residues. V shed 1 base and J 2 bases; nucleotides not matched to a gene: 5. CDR1 is SGHVS, CDR2 FNYEAQ, per germline. DNA for the CDR3: TGTGCCAGCAGCTTAGTTTCAGGGGGTACCTACAATGAGCAGTTCTCC. It translates to CASSLVSGGTYNEQFS.

The rearrangement links TRBV5-4 to TRBJ2-1; 9 positions agree with TRBD2. The germline CDR1 and CDR2 sequences are SGHNT and YYREEE (reference sequence). J gave up 6 bases and V 9 bases, and 16 bases lay outside the gene matches. CDR3 length: 16 amino acids. The CDR3 DNA reads TGTGCCACCAGTGGGAAAAGCGGGAGGCCCCTCAATGAGCAGTTCTTC. Its translation is CATSGKSGRPLNEQFF.

In its sample, this clonotype was seen once. The genes are TRBV10-2 and TRBJ1-6; TRBD1 agrees at 9 bases. The germline V gene encodes CDR1 WSHSY and CDR2 SAAADI. The CDR3 runs to 16 residues. Losses at the gene ends were 4 bases for V and 8 bases for J; bases not matched to a gene: 9. The CDR3 DNA follows: TGCGCCAGCAGTGGGACAGGGGAGGGAATGGATTCACCCCTCCACTTT. This translates into CASSGTGEGMDSPLHF.

The chain uses TRBV3-1 and TRBJ2-2, with D tentatively TRBD1 (6 bases). V dropped 2 bases and J dropped 3 bases, with 10 bases sitting between them. The CDR3 covers 15 residues. The germline CDR1 and CDR2 sequences are LGHDT and YNNKEL (reference sequence). The CDR3: CASSQQGFYTGELFF. The DNA for the CDR3 is TGTGCCAGCAGCCAACAGGGGTTTTACACCGGGGAGCTGTTTTTT.

As regards this clonotype: As the CDR3 is not closed by the conserved phenylalanine or tryptophan, this likely results from a read error. The chain uses TRBV12-3 or TRBV12-4 and TRBJ1-1, with no clear D. Trimming took 5 bases from V and 4 from J, leaving 14 bases between them. The CDR3 contains 14 residues. The CDR3 DNA sequence: TGTGCCAGCAGTGAACTGGGTTTAAGCACTGAAGCTTTCTCT. As protein: CASSELGLSTEAFS.

The chain links TRBV12-3 or TRBV12-4 to TRBJ2-7, with a tentative D call TRBD1 (6 bases). V lost 6 bases to trimming and J lost 2 bases, with 11 bases between them. This CDR3 is built from 13 residues. The DNA for the CDR3 is TGTGCCAGCAGATCGACAGGAACCTACGAGCAGTACTTC. This codes for CASRSTGTYEQYF.

The gene calls are TRBV15 and TRBJ1-6, with D unresolved. The CDR3 consists of 15 residues. The germline V and J ends were trimmed by 1 base and 7 bases, with 11 bases remaining between them. Per germline, CDR1 LNHNV and CDR2 YYDKDF (reference sequence). The chain's CDR3 is CATSRVGRYNSPLHF. In DNA, the CDR3 is TGTGCCACCAGCAGAGTGGGTAGATACAATTCACCCCTCCACTTT.

V and J are TRBV24-1 and TRBJ1-6; D is undetermined. The CDR3 has 14 amino acids. The germline V gene has CDR1 KGHDR and CDR2 SFDVKD. V lost 4 bases and J 5 bases, leaving 8 bases between the germline ends. The CDR3: CATSESRDNSPLHF. The CDR3 nucleotides are TGTGCCACCAGTGAATCTCGAGATAATTCACCCCTCCACTTT.

This sequence joins TRBV9 and TRBJ1-2; TRBD1 is a possible D gene (6 bases). Per germline, CDR1 SGDLS and CDR2 YYNGEE. The germline V and J ends were trimmed by 3 bases and 2 bases, with 14 bases remaining between them. The CDR3 extends over 15 amino acids. The CDR3 region is CASSGPKGENYGYTF. For the CDR3, the DNA is TGTGCCAGCAGCGGCCCTAAGGGGGAGAACTATGGCTACACCTTC.

This clonotype occurred a few times. V gene TRBV7-2 combines with J gene TRBJ2-2; no firm D call. This CDR3 contains 13 residues. The ends were cut back, 1 base at V and 7 bases at J, with 7 bases in the middle. Germline assignment: CDR1 SGHTA and CDR2 FQGNSA. The CDR3 DNA reads TGTGCCAGCAGCTTAGTTGTGAGCGGGGAGCTGTTTTTT. Its translation: CASSLVVSGELFF.

This clonotype showed up just a few times. The V gene is TRBV2, the J gene TRBJ1-5; weak D call: TRBD1 (5 bases). Germline-derived CDR1 and CDR2 are SNHLY and FYNNEI. The CDR3 is 16 amino acids. The ends were cut back, 0 bases at V and 5 bases at J, with 14 bases in the middle. The CDR3 region has the DNA TGTGCCAGCAGTGAAGCTGGGACTATAGCCGATCAGCCCCAGCATTTT. Its protein product is CASSEAGTIADQPQHF.

The rearrangement joins TRBV19 to TRBJ1-2, with 8 bases matching TRBD1. The V gene's germline CDR1 is LNHDA and CDR2 SQIVND (reference sequence). The V gene end was trimmed by 9 bases and the J gene end by 0 bases; junction bases not matched to a gene: 6. The CDR3 has 14 residues. CDR3 DNA sequence: TGTGCCAGCCGTGCAGGGGGCGCTAACTATGGCTACACCTTC. This sequence encodes CASRAGGANYGYTF. Together with reference TRBV19 and TRBJ1-2, the CDR3 gives the full variable domain: DGGITQSPKYLFRKEGQNVTLSCEQNLNHDAMYWYRQDPGQGLRLIYYSQIVNDFQKGDIAEGYSVSREKKESFPLTVTSAQKNPTAFYLCASRAGGANYGYTFGSGTRLTVV.

The chain uses TRBV7-2 and TRBJ1-1, with unresolved D. Germline V gives CDR1 SGHTA, CDR2 FQGNSA. Trimming took 6 bases from V and 7 from J, leaving 9 bases between them. The CDR3 runs to 11 residues. The CDR3 bases are TGTGCCAGCAGTTTATTAGGTGAAGCTTTCTTT. Its translation is CASSLLGEAFF.

The V and J genes are TRBV6-5 and TRBJ2-3; 8 bases line up with TRBD2. From germline, CDR1 is MNHEY and CDR2 SVGAGI. The CDR3 consists of 15 residues. V dropped 0 bases and J dropped 5; count of bases not matched to a gene: 4. The CDR3 loop reads CASSYSASGLDTQYF. In DNA form, the CDR3 reads TGTGCCAGCAGTTACTCGGCTAGCGGGTTAGATACGCAGTATTTT.

This clonotype was seen more than once but under ten times. The chain has TRBV10-3 and TRBJ1-6, with a possible D match to TRBD1 (5 bases). This CDR3 is 20 amino acids long. Trimming shortened V by 0 bases and J by 2 bases, and 20 bases separated the two germline ends. Germline-derived CDR1 and CDR2 are ENHRY and SYGVKD. CDR3 DNA sequence: TGTGCCATCAGTGAGTCCTTGTCAGGGTCTACGTTGACCTATAATTCACCCCTCCACTTT. It yields the protein CAISESLSGSTLTYNSPLHF.

This clonotype was counted ten times or more. The V and J genes are TRBV4-3 and TRBJ2-7; no clear D. CDR3 length: 13 residues. V lost 5 bases, J lost 6 bases, and 14 bases lay in between. Looked up from germline, CDR1 is LGHNA and CDR2 is YSLEER. CDR3 nucleotide sequence: TGCGCCAGCAGCTCAACCCCGGGTATCGAGCAGTACTTC. Its translation: CASSSTPGIEQYF.